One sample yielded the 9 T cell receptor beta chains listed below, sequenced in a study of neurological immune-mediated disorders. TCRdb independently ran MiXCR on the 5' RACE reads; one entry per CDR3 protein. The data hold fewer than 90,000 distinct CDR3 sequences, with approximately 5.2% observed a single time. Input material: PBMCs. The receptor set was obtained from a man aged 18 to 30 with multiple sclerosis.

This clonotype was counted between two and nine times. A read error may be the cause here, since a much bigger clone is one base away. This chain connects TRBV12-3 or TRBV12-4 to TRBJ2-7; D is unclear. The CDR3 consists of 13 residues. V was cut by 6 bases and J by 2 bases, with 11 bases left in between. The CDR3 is CASSPERTYEQYF. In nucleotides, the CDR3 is TGTGCCAGCAGCCCGGAAAGGACCTACGAGCAGTACTTC.

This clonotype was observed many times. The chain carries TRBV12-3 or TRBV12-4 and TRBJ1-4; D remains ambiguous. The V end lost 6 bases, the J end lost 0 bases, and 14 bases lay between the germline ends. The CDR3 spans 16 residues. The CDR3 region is CASSPEGAATNEKLFF. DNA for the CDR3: TGTGCCAGCAGCCCCGAGGGTGCCGCAACTAATGAAAAACTGTTTTTT.

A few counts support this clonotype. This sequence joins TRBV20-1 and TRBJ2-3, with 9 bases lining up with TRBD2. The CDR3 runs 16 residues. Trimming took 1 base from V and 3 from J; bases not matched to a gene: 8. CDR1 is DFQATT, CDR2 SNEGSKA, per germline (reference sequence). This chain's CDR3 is CSARGSSSGVTDTQYF. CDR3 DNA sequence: TGCAGTGCTAGAGGAAGTTCTAGCGGGGTAACAGATACGCAGTATTTT.

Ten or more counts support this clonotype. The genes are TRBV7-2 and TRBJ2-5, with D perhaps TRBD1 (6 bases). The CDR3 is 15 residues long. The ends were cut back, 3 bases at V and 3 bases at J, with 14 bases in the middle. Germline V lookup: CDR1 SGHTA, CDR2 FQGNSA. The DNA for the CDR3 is TGTGCCAGCAGCTTTTTGGGACAAGGAAAAGAGACCCAGTACTTC. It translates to CASSFLGQGKETQYF.

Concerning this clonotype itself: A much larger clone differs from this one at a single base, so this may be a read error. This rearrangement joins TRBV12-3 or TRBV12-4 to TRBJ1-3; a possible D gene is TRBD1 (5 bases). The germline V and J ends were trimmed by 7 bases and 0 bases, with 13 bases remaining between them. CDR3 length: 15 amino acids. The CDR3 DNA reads TGTGCCAGCAATCGAAGGGGAACCTCTGGAAACACCATATATTTT. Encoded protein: CASNRRGTSGNTIYF.

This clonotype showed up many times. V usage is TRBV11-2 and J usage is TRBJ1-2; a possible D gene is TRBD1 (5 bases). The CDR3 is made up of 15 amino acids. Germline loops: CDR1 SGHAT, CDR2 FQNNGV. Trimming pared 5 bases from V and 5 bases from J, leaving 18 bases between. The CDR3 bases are TGTGCCAGCAGCCCTGGACGGGGGGTTAGGTATGGCTACACCTTC. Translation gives CASSPGRGVRYGYTF.

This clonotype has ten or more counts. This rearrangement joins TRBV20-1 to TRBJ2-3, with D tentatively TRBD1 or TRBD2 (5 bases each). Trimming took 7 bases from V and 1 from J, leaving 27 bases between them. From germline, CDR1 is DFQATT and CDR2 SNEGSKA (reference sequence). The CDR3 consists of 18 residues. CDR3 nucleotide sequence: TGCAGTGAATCAGGGTTGTTAGGGGCAGAGGGACGCACAGATACGCAGTATTTT. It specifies CSESGLLGAEGRTDTQYF.

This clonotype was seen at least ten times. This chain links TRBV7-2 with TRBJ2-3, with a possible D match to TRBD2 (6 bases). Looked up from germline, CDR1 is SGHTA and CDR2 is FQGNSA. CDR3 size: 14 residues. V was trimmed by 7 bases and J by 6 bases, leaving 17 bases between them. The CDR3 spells CASTGLGRGDTQYF. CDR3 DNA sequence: TGTGCCAGCACCGGGCTGGGACGGGGGGATACGCAGTATTTT. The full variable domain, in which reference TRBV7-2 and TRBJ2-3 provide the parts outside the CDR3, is GAGVSQSPSNKVTEKGKDVELRCDPISGHTALYWYRQSLGQGLEFLIYFQGNSAPDKSGLPSDRFSAERTGGSVSTLTIQRTQQEDSAVYLCASTGLGRGDTQYFGPGTRLTVL.

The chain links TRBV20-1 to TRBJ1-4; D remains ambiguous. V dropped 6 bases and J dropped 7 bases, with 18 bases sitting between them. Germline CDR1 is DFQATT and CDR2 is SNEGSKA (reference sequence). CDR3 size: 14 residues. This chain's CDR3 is CSATDRAGVEKLFF. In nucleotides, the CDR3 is TGCAGTGCAACTGACCGGGCTGGGGTTGAAAAACTGTTTTTT.